The rows below give T cell receptor beta chains drawn from one sample of a study of early T cells in non-severe SARS-CoV-2 infection. One entry per CDR3 protein results from TCRdb running MiXCR on the 5' RACE reads. The sample records more than 50,000 distinct CDR3 sequences, 10% to 15% being singletons. The source material was whole blood, sampled at baseline. The receptors derive from an adult who was a healthcare worker with PCR-confirmed SARS-CoV-2 infection or an uninfected control (not recorded which). The CDR3 runs from the conserved cysteine through the conserved F or W. A D gene is named only where the DNA matches it firmly. Part of the rows lack a size; the others show once, few, many or a class for expanded clones.

clone_size,j_call,v_call,d_call,cdr3_aa,cdr3_nt
many,TRBJ2-7,TRBV7-8,NA,CASNPGPPGYEQYF,TGTGCCAGCAACCCCGGCCCGCCGGGTTACGAGCAGTACTTC
many,TRBJ2-1,TRBV11-2,NA,CASSSLLGEGYYNEQFF,TGTGCCAGCAGCTCCTTATTAGGGGAAGGGTACTACAATGAGCAGTTCTTC
NA,TRBJ2-7,TRBV28,NA,CASSGDTFTLSSYEQYF,TGTGCCAGCAGTGGAGACACATTCACCCTCAGCTCCTACGAGCAGTATTTC
NA,TRBJ1-1,TRBV7-9,NA,CASSERGQQMNTEAFF,TGTGCCAGCAGCGAACGCGGACAGCAGATGAACACTGAAGCTTTCTTT
few,TRBJ1-5,TRBV7-9,NA,CASSRSDSFASPQHF,TGTGCCAGCAGCCGATCGGACAGCTTTGCATCTCCCCAGCATTTT
NA,TRBJ2-1,TRBV6-5,NA,CASRQGFVSSYNEQFF,TGTGCCAGCAGACAGGGTTTTGTAAGCTCCTACAATGAGCAGTTCTTC
many,TRBJ1-4,TRBV19,NA,CASSRQELREKLFF,TGTGCCAGTAGTCGTCAGGAGTTAAGGGAAAAACTGTTTTTT
few,TRBJ2-3,TRBV7-2,NA,CASSSENRAQYF,TGTGCCAGCAGCTCGGAGAATCGCGCGCAGTATTTT
many,TRBJ2-2,TRBV27,NA,CASSPAFGQNTGELFF,TGTGCCAGCAGTCCAGCCTTTGGACAGAACACCGGGGAGCTGTTTTTT
many,TRBJ1-4,TRBV7-9,NA,CASSLRATNEKLFF,TGTGCCAGCAGCTTAAGGGCCACAAATGAAAAACTGTTTTTT
NA,TRBJ2-2,TRBV6-5,NA,CASSTGRRNTGELFF,TGTGCCAGCAGTACGGGGAGGCGGAACACCGGGGAGCTGTTTTTT
few,TRBJ2-1,TRBV12-3/TRBV12-4,NA,CASSPSPPHWQFF,TGTGCCAGCAGCCCGTCCCCTCCTCACTGGCAGTTCTTC
NA,TRBJ2-5,TRBV7-9,NA,CASSWSETQYF,TGTGCCAGCAGCTGGTCTGAGACCCAGTACTTC
NA,TRBJ2-5,TRBV11-2,TRBD2,CASSFGPGLAGPWAQYF,TGTGCCAGCAGCTTCGGACCGGGACTAGCGGGACCTTGGGCCCAGTACTTC
few,TRBJ2-6,TRBV12-3/TRBV12-4,NA,CASSLWGAQGSGANVLTF,TGTGCCAGCAGTTTATGGGGGGCGCAGGGCTCTGGGGCCAACGTCCTGACTTTC
few,TRBJ2-7,TRBV25-1,TRBD1,CASSTALGTESSYEQYF,TGTGCCAGCAGTACCGCACTCGGGACAGAAAGCTCCTACGAGCAGTACTTC
few,TRBJ1-6,TRBV12-3/TRBV12-4,NA,CASSKSGEWLVYNSPLHF,TGTGCCAGCAGCAAGAGCGGGGAATGGCTCGTCTATAATTCACCCCTCCACTTT
few,TRBJ2-3,TRBV11-2,TRBD2,CASSFSGLVTDTQYF,TGTGCCAGCAGCTTTTCGGGACTAGTTACAGATACGCAGTATTTT
few,TRBJ2-3,TRBV20-1,TRBD2,CSAQTSGMLDTQYF,TGCAGTGCTCAGACTAGCGGGATGTTAGATACGCAGTATTTT
few,TRBJ2-1,TRBV28,TRBD2,CASSSGTSKQFF,TGTGCCAGCAGTAGCGGGACTAGCAAGCAGTTCTTC
few,TRBJ1-2,TRBV7-2,NA,CASSSQSVNYGYTF,TGTGCCAGCAGCTCCCAGAGCGTCAACTATGGCTACACCTTC
NA,TRBJ1-1,TRBV28,NA,CASSPGPEARYTEAFF,TGTGCCAGCAGTCCCGGACCTGAGGCGCGGTACACTGAAGCTTTCTTT
few,TRBJ2-7,TRBV28,TRBD2,CASLTTSGYSYEQYF,TGTGCCAGCCTCACGACTAGCGGGTACTCCTACGAGCAGTACTTC
many,TRBJ2-7,TRBV28,NA,CATGTLGYEQYF,TGTGCCACCGGGACCTTAGGCTACGAGCAGTACTTC
NA,TRBJ2-1,TRBV5-6,TRBD1,CASSLEQGSEQFF,TGTGCCAGCAGCTTGGAACAGGGGTCTGAGCAGTTCTTC
few,TRBJ2-1,TRBV7-9,NA,CASSPRSTHNEQFF,TGTGCCAGCAGCCCCCGTTCCACCCACAATGAGCAGTTCTTC
NA,TRBJ2-1,TRBV20-1,NA,CSARGSSGYNEQFF,TGCAGTGCTAGAGGAAGTAGCGGATACAATGAGCAGTTCTTC
few,TRBJ2-1,TRBV27,NA,CASRAAAREFF,TGTGCCAGCCGCGCCGCGGCCAGGGAGTTCTTC
NA,TRBJ1-6,TRBV12-3/TRBV12-4,NA,CASSQTGNSPLHF,TGTGCCAGCAGTCAAACAGGGAATTCACCCCTCCACTTT
many,TRBJ2-2,TRBV20-1,NA,CSALPARENTGELFF,TGCAGTGCTCTACCAGCGAGAGAAAACACCGGGGAGCTGTTTTTT
few,TRBJ2-3,TRBV12-3/TRBV12-4,TRBD2,CASSLLVGRADTQYF,TGTGCCAGCAGCCTCCTCGTCGGGAGGGCCGATACGCAGTATTTT
few,TRBJ2-4,TRBV7-2,TRBD2,CASSPQGGPTKNIQYF,TGTGCCAGCAGCCCCCAGGGAGGGCCTACCAAAAACATTCAGTACTTC
NA,TRBJ2-1,TRBV12-3/TRBV12-4,TRBD2,CASSERENHNEQFF,TGTGCCAGCAGCGAGCGGGAGAACCACAATGAGCAGTTCTTC
few,TRBJ2-7,TRBV5-4,TRBD2,CASSLKASGTNNEQYF,TGTGCCAGCAGCTTGAAGGCTAGCGGGACCAATAACGAGCAGTACTTC
few,TRBJ2-1,TRBV4-3,TRBD2,CASSQTSGTYNEQFF,TGCGCCAGCAGCCAGACTAGCGGAACCTACAATGAGCAGTTCTTC
NA,TRBJ2-3,TRBV5-4,NA,CASSLAGGGWADTQYF,TGTGCCAGCAGCTTGGCGGGAGGGGGCTGGGCAGATACGCAGTATTTT
NA,TRBJ1-2,TRBV24-1,NA,CATSPQGGYGYTF,TGTGCCACCAGTCCCCAGGGTGGATATGGCTACACCTTC